The rows below give T cell receptor beta chains drawn from one sample of a study of T cell responses to AZD1222 COVID-19 vaccine. This table comes from immunoSEQ multiplex PCR, and its TCRdb copy is limited to in-frame clones, with some not included. The sample consists of some 100,000 clones, about 93% of them appearing once. This specimen was peripheral blood, taken 28 days after the second AZD1222 dose. All receptors derive from an adult who received the AZD1222 COVID-19 vaccine. Each CDR3 is given with its conserved first and last residue. D genes are given only for firm matches. Size is stated for part of the rows, as once, few or many counts, or as a class when the clone is expanded.

clone size	V gene	D gene	J gene	CDR3 DNA	CDR3 protein
.	TRBV6-5	.	TRBJ2-3	TGTGCCAGCAGTTACTGGGGGGCTGATACGCAGTATTTT	CASSYWGADTQYF
.	TRBV7-9	.	TRBJ1-4	TGTGCCAGCAGCTTATTAAGTCAGGGATTTGGCGAAAAACTGTTTTTT	CASSLLSQGFGEKLFF
.	TRBV5-1	.	TRBJ1-2	TGCGCCAGCAGCTTCAACGGGGCCCCGTCCCGCTATGGCTACACCTTC	CASSFNGAPSRYGYTF
.	TRBV19	TRBD1	TRBJ1-6	TGTGCCAGTAGTAGCCTAGGACAGGGGAGGACACCCCTCCACTTT	CASSSLGQGRTPLHF
.	TRBV7-9	.	TRBJ2-7	TGTGCCAGCAGCTTGGATCGGGACGGCTCCTACGAGCAGTACTTC	CASSLDRDGSYEQYF
.	TRBV4-1	TRBD1	TRBJ1-5	TGCGCCAGCAGCCGCACCGGGACAGGGAACAATCAGCCCCAGCATTTT	CASSRTGTGNNQPQHF
.	TRBV10-3	.	TRBJ1-2	TGTGCCATCAGTGAACAGGTGGGGACGGTACCTAACTATGGCTACACCTTC	CAISEQVGTVPNYGYTF
.	TRBV3-1/TRBV3-2	TRBD2	TRBJ2-3	TGTGCCAGCAGCCAACCCTCGGGAGGGCGTAGTTACACAGATACGCAGTATTTT	CASSQPSGGRSYTDTQYF
once	TRBV2	TRBD1	TRBJ2-7	TGTGCCAGCAGTGAGGAAGGGACAGCCTCCTACGAGCAGTACTTC	CASSEEGTASYEQYF
.	TRBV4-2	.	TRBJ2-3	TGTGCCAGCAGCCAAGAGGGAGGTCCCACAGATACGCAGTATTTT	CASSQEGGPTDTQYF
.	TRBV2	.	TRBJ1-1	TGTGCCAGCAACCGGGACTCCGGCACTGAAGCTTTCTTT	CASNRDSGTEAFF
.	TRBV7-7	TRBD1	TRBJ2-5	TGTGCCAGCAGCCCAACGACAGGGCCAGAGACCCAGTACTTC	CASSPTTGPETQYF
.	TRBV10-3	TRBD1	TRBJ1-5	TGTGCCATCAAATCTGACAGGGATAGCAATCAGCCCCAGCATTTT	CAIKSDRDSNQPQHF
.	TRBV18	.	TRBJ1-2	TGTGCCAGCTCACCACCGCCCAGGGGCGATCTCTATGGCTACACCTTC	CASSPPPRGDLYGYTF
.	TRBV5-8	.	TRBJ1-5	TGTGCCAGCAGCTTGGTCGGACGGTCTCAGCCCCAGCATTTT	CASSLVGRSQPQHF
.	TRBV5-1	.	TRBJ2-2	TGCGCCAGCAGCCGGATCACCGGGGAGCTGTTTTTT	CASSRITGELFF
.	TRBV7-7	.	TRBJ2-2	TGTGCCAGCAGCTTAGAGGGTGTCGGGGAGCTGTTTTTT	CASSLEGVGELFF
.	TRBV7-9	TRBD2	TRBJ2-3	TGTGCCAGCAGCTTAGTGAGCGGGGTAAAAGCAGATACGCAGTATTTT	CASSLVSGVKADTQYF
.	TRBV6-5	TRBD1	TRBJ2-3	TGTGCCAGCAGTTACGGTAGGGGGCCAGATACGCAGTATTTT	CASSYGRGPDTQYF
.	TRBV5-1	.	TRBJ1-2	TGCGCCAGCAGGGAAGGGGCGTTTGGCTACACCTTC	CASREGAFGYTF
.	TRBV3-1/TRBV3-2	.	TRBJ2-3	TGTGCCAGCAGCCAAGGGAGAAGCCTAAGCGCAGATACGCAGTATTTT	CASSQGRSLSADTQYF
.	TRBV15	.	TRBJ1-2	TGTGCCACCAGCAGAGCCCAGGGGCATGGCTACACCTTC	CATSRAQGHGYTF
.	TRBV30	.	TRBJ1-1	TGTGCCTGGAGTGCCCGATGGTTGAACACTGAAGCTTTCTTT	CAWSARWLNTEAFF
once	TRBV5-6	.	TRBJ2-3	TGTGCCAGCAGCTTGGTAGCCGGGTTCAACACAGATACGCAGTATTTT	CASSLVAGFNTDTQYF
.	TRBV5-6	.	TRBJ1-3	TGTGCCAGCAGCTACTCTGGAAACACCATATATTTT	CASSYSGNTIYF
.	TRBV28	.	TRBJ1-5	TGTGCTAGCGCCCGGGCAGGGACGAGTGGGCAGCCCCAGCATTTT	CASARAGTSGQPQHF
.	TRBV5-1	TRBD1	TRBJ2-5	TGCGCCAGCAGGCGGACAGGGCGAGAGACCCAGTACTTC	CASRRTGRETQYF
.	TRBV7-9	TRBD1	TRBJ2-2	TGTGCCAGCAGCTCTCCGGGACAGGGGGCTCGGGAGCTGTTTTTT	CASSSPGQGARELFF
few	TRBV5-6	.	TRBJ2-7	TGTGCCAGCAGCTTGGGAGGGCGGCCACTCTACGAGCAGTACTTC	CASSLGGRPLYEQYF
.	TRBV4-3	.	TRBJ2-3	TGCGCCAGCAGCCAAGATGGGGGCAACACAGATACGCAGTATTTT	CASSQDGGNTDTQYF
few	TRBV5-4	.	TRBJ2-1	TGTGCCAGCAGCTCCCGGGACCCCCCAGATGAGCAGTTCTTC	CASSSRDPPDEQFF
.	TRBV7-8	.	TRBJ1-5	TGTGCCAGCAGCGTAACCGATCAGCCCCAGCATTTT	CASSVTDQPQHF
.	TRBV7-9	.	TRBJ1-1	TGTGCCAGCAGCTTATTATCGGGTCGGAGCACTGAAGCTTTCTTT	CASSLLSGRSTEAFF
once	TRBV6-4	TRBD2	TRBJ2-7	TGTGCCAGCAGTAAGGTAGCGGGGTCCCACGAGCAGTACTTC	CASSKVAGSHEQYF
once	TRBV5-1	.	TRBJ1-1	TGCGCCAGCAGCTGGGACGGAGGGAACACTGAAGCTTTCTTT	CASSWDGGNTEAFF
.	TRBV6-5	.	TRBJ1-1	TGTGCCAGCAGTTACTCTGGGGCGAACACTGAAGCTTTCTTT	CASSYSGANTEAFF
.	TRBV5-1	.	TRBJ2-7	TGCGCCAGCGTTAGATACGAGCAGTACTTC	CASVRYEQYF
.	TRBV15	.	TRBJ1-1	TGTGCCACCAGCAGAGATCGGGGGGCTGAAGCTTTCTTT	CATSRDRGAEAFF
.	TRBV2	.	TRBJ2-7	TGTGCCAGCAGTGAGAGGAGGGCCCCCTACGAGCAGTACTTC	CASSERRAPYEQYF
.	TRBV6-5	.	TRBJ1-1	TGTGCCAGTGCGAATGAGAGAAACACTGAAGCTTTCTTT	CASANERNTEAFF
once	TRBV6-5	.	TRBJ1-1	TGTGCCAGCAGCGGGACCAGGAACACTGAAGCTTTCTTT	CASSGTRNTEAFF
.	TRBV18	TRBD1	TRBJ1-5	TGTGCCAGCTCACCGGGACAGAATAATCAGCCCCAGCATTTT	CASSPGQNNQPQHF
.	TRBV6-5	TRBD1	TRBJ1-4	TGTGCCAGCAGGCGGGACAGGGGAAGGGAAAAACTGTTTTTT	CASRRDRGREKLFF
.	TRBV12-3/TRBV12-4	.	TRBJ1-4	TGTGCCAGCAGTTTTGGCCTAGGGGAAAAACTGTTTTTT	CASSFGLGEKLFF
.	TRBV9	.	TRBJ2-1	TGTGCCAGCAGCGTAGCTGAGGGATCCTACAATGAGCAGTTCTTC	CASSVAEGSYNEQFF
.	TRBV5-1	TRBD1	TRBJ2-5	TGCGCCAGCAGCTTGGCCGGGACAGGGAGTATGGAGACCCAGTACTTC	CASSLAGTGSMETQYF
.	TRBV2	.	TRBJ1-1	TGTGCCAGCAGTCCTCAGGGCGGGGGCACTGAAGCTTTCTTT	CASSPQGGGTEAFF
.	TRBV18	TRBD1	TRBJ2-5	TGTGCCAGCTCCCCCGACAGGGGCCAAGAGACCCAGTACTTC	CASSPDRGQETQYF
.	TRBV6-2/TRBV6-3	.	TRBJ2-2	TGTGCCAGCAGTTACGGGGCGGGGACCGGGGAGCTGTTTTTT	CASSYGAGTGELFF
.	TRBV6-5	TRBD1	TRBJ1-1	TGTGCCAGCAATTTCCGGGACAGTGGGACTGAAGCTTTCTTT	CASNFRDSGTEAFF
.	TRBV2	.	TRBJ1-1	TGTGCCAGCAGAACACTACAGAGGAACACTGAAGCTTTCTTT	CASRTLQRNTEAFF
.	TRBV14	.	TRBJ2-3	TGTGCCAGCAGCCGGCGACAGGGAGGTTCAGATACGCAGTATTTT	CASSRRQGGSDTQYF
few	TRBV20-1	.	TRBJ1-2	TGCAGTGCCAGAGACAGTAATGGCTACACCTTC	CSARDSNGYTF
.	TRBV5-1	TRBD1	TRBJ1-5	TGCGCCAGCAGCTTGGGACAGGGGTCCCAGCCCCAGCATTTT	CASSLGQGSQPQHF
.	TRBV29-1	TRBD2	TRBJ2-5	TGCAGCGTTAGTCTAGCGGGGGGGCGAGAGACCCAGTACTTC	CSVSLAGGRETQYF
medium-sized	TRBV19	TRBD2	TRBJ2-7	TGTGCCAGTAGTACGACTAGCGGGGATACCTACGAGCAGTACTTC	CASSTTSGDTYEQYF
.	TRBV3-1/TRBV3-2	.	TRBJ1-1	TGTGCCAGCAGCCCGCGGCAGGAGAACACTGAAGCTTTCTTT	CASSPRQENTEAFF
.	TRBV12-5	TRBD2	TRBJ2-7	TGTGCTAGTGGTCCGGGGGGAACCTACGAGCAGTACTTC	CASGPGGTYEQYF
.	TRBV5-1	.	TRBJ1-6	TGCGCCAGCAGCTTGGTGCAGGGCGGACGAAATTCACCCCTCCACTTT	CASSLVQGGRNSPLHF